This TCR beta chain stems from a study of vaccination and CD4 T cells after COVID-19. In the study overall: SARS-CoV-2 PCR on nasal swabs had been positive for the convalescent patients; several were mild and one was severe.

With V trimmed by 0 bases and J by 7 bases, 4 bases remained unmatched. The CDR3 runs to 15 residues. From germline, CDR1 is DFQATT and CDR2 SNEGSKA (reference sequence). The Oncomine TCR Beta short-read assay sequenced DNA from cultured CD4+ T cells. TCRdb processed the PCR reads anew with MiXCR; each CDR3 protein has one entry. The data contain 8,500 to 10,000 distinct CDR3 sequences, roughly 50% of them singletons. A word on this clonotype: Its antigen is unidentified.

The treatment here: roughly ten-day PBMC culture with coronavirus spike peptide pools or control peptides (ViraFEST assay). J is TRBJ1-5 and V is TRBV20-1; 12 bases are shared with TRBD1. The receptor was derived from a human donor who had recovered from COVID-19. The specimen sequenced was CD4+ T cells from blood, cultured in vitro. CDR3 sequence (DNA): TGCAGTGCTAGAGATTCGGGGACAGGGGGCCAGCCCCAGCATTTT. It specifies CSARDSGTGGQPQHF.